This T cell receptor (beta chain) was found in a study of T cell repertoires in cytomegalovirus infection. Whole-study context: It can be stated that public TCR beta signatures indicated CMV infection as well as a matching HLA type. Findings and caveats of the study: Public TCR beta family frequency separated CMV-and-HLA carriers, including in an independent cohort.

The CDR3 length is 14 residues. CDR1 is SGHNT, CDR2 YYREEE, per germline (reference sequence). The ends lost 2 bases at V and 9 bases at J; junction bases unmatched: 5. This clonotype was counted many times. The antigen is unknown. TCRdb re-called the reads with MiXCR, one entry per CDR3 protein. The data hold some 280,000 distinct CDR3 sequences, with about an eighth observed a single time. The sequence came from a human donor in good health (CMV status not recorded). Some clones in this sample may be carry-over from other donors' samples. The V gene is TRBV5-4, the J gene TRBJ2-1; 10 nucleotides match TRBD1. The sequencing sample was made of PBMCs. CDR3 residues: CASSFGTGEGEQFF. In DNA form, the CDR3 reads TGTGCCAGCAGCTTTGGGACAGGGGAGGGTGAGCAGTTCTTC. The variable domain in full, completed from reference TRBV5-4 and TRBJ2-1, reads ETGVTQSPTHLIKTRGQQVTLRCSSQSGHNTVSWYQQALGQGPQFIFQYYREEENGRGNFPPRFSGLQFPNYSSELNVNALELDDSALYLCASSFGTGEGEQFFGPGTRLTVL.